These 27 T cell receptor beta chains were all obtained from the same sample, sequenced in a study of OX40 agonist ivuxolimab in advanced cancers. Assay: immunoSEQ multiplex PCR; the TCRdb copy retains only in-frame clones and omits some. The top ten hold roughly 0.79% of the sample, which has 65,000 to 80,000 clones, 86% seen once. The sample consisted of CD4+ or CD8+ T cells sorted from blood, taken in a trial of the OX40 agonist ivuxolimab. The receptors were sampled from an adult with an advanced solid tumor such as melanoma, head and neck, liver or kidney cancer.

The chain carries TRBV28 and TRBJ1-2; 9 nucleotides line up with TRBD1. The germline V gene has CDR1 MDHEN and CDR2 SYDVKM. The length of the CDR3 is 15 residues. V gave up 6 bases and J gave up 7 bases; unmatched junction bases: 12. CDR3 DNA: TGTGCCAGCAGGCTAATTACAGGGGGCAGGGGTGGCTACACCTTC. Translated: CASRLITGGRGGYTF.

The chain uses TRBV21-1 and TRBJ2-7; the D call of TRBD1 is as the table states it, not checked on the DNA. TRBV21-1 is marked as a pseudogene. This CDR3 contains 17 residues. CDR3 sequence (DNA): TGTGCCAGCAGCAAAGAGGTGGCAGGGCAGCCTACCTACGAGCAGTACTTC. Translation gives CASSKEVAGQPTYEQYF.

The rearrangement links TRBV5-1 to TRBJ2-2, with D perhaps being TRBD1 or TRBD2 (5 bases each). Germline V CDR1 and CDR2: SGHRS, YFSETQ. CDR3 length: 13 amino acids. Trimming removed 5 bases from V and 3 bases from J, with 8 bases in between. The CDR3 sequence: CASSRGDTGELFF. CDR3 nucleotide sequence: TGCGCCAGCAGTCGAGGGGACACCGGGGAGCTGTTTTTT. The variable domain in full, completed from reference TRBV5-1 and TRBJ2-2, reads KAGVTQTPRYLIKTRGQQVTLSCSPISGHRSVSWYQQTPGQGLQFLFEYFSETQRNKGNFPGRFSGRQFSNSRSEMNVSTLELGDSALYLCASSRGDTGELFFGEGSRLTVL.

The CDR3 sequence: CASSSGLAGGPKYGEQYF. The CDR3 DNA reads as TGTGCCAGCAGCTCCGGACTAGCGGGGGGGCCAAAGTATGGCGAGCAGTACTTC. The J gene is TRBJ2-7, the V gene TRBV7-2, with 15 bases identical to TRBD2. Germline trimming cut 4 bases from V and 6 bases from J; bases unmatched to any gene: 13. The CDR3 is 18 residues long. Germline loops: CDR1 SGHTA, CDR2 FQGNSA.

This rearrangement joins TRBV30 to TRBJ1-6, with 7 bases lining up with TRBD1. Per the germline V gene, CDR1 is GTSNPN and CDR2 is SVGIG (reference sequence). The J segment lost 5 bases and the V segment lost 5 bases, leaving 6 bases of the junction unmatched. The CDR3 is 14 residues long. The CDR3 region has the DNA TGTGCCTGGGTGGACAGGAGAAATAATTCACCCCTCCACTTT. Protein sequence: CAWVDRRNNSPLHF.

This chain connects TRBV2 to TRBJ2-3, with 7 positions matching TRBD2. Germline assignment: CDR1 SNHLY and CDR2 FYNNEI. After removal of 5 bases from V and 4 bases from J, the junction contained 6 bases not matched to a gene. The length of the CDR3 is 14 residues. CDR3 coding DNA: TGTGCCAGCAGTTGGGGGACTAACTCAGATACGCAGTATTTT. It is translated as CASSWGTNSDTQYF.

The chain couples TRBV10-2 to TRBJ2-1, with D possibly being TRBD1 (5 bases). V was cut by 7 bases and J by 9 bases, with 19 bases left in between. The CDR3 spans 14 residues. Germline V CDR1 and CDR2: WSHSY, SAAADI. This CDR3 is CASISRQGWGEQFF. The CDR3 nucleotides are TGCGCCAGCATAAGTCGGCAGGGTTGGGGTGAGCAGTTCTTC.

The V gene is TRBV6-1, the J gene TRBJ1-3; D unclear. Germline V gene data show CDR1 as MNHNS and CDR2 as SASEGT. Trimming took off 6 bases at V and 4 bases at J, with 13 bases between the two ends. The CDR3 runs to 14 residues. For the CDR3, the DNA is TGTGCCAGCAGCACAAAAATAAACGGAAACACCATATATTTT. Residues: CASSTKINGNTIYF.

The chain couples TRBV6-5 to TRBJ1-6; 10 positions agree with TRBD1. CDR1 is MNHEY and CDR2 is SVGAGI in the germline V gene. The CDR3 totals 14 residues. V lost 7 bases and J lost 13; bases outside the gene matches: 10. The CDR3 is CASKKTGGLTPLHF. For the CDR3, the DNA is TGTGCCAGCAAAAAGACAGGGGGCCTGACCCCCCTCCACTTT.

This clone has a handful of counts. The chain is built from TRBV4-3 and TRBJ2-1; TRBD2 aligns across 8 bases. V was clipped by 3 bases and J by 7 bases; unmatched bases: 8. CDR3 size: 15 residues. Germline loops: CDR1 LGHNA, CDR2 YSLEER. The CDR3 region is CASSHSLAGLNEQFF. CDR3 nucleotides: TGCGCCAGCAGCCACTCTTTAGCGGGGCTTAATGAGCAGTTCTTC.

This rearrangement joins TRBV10-3 to TRBJ1-3; 7 bases are shared with TRBD1. After removal of 7 bases from V and 4 bases from J, the junction contained 7 bases not matched to a gene. The CDR3 has 14 residues. Germline lookup yields CDR1 ENHRY and CDR2 SYGVKD. The DNA for the CDR3 is TGTGCCATCATGGTCGACAGGGCAGGAAACACCATATATTTT. Residues: CAIMVDRAGNTIYF.

The chain couples TRBV13 to TRBJ2-7; D gene uncertain. V gave up 6 bases and J gave up 4 bases, with 4 bases separating them. Germline loops: CDR1 PRHDT, CDR2 FYEKMQ (reference sequence). CDR3 length: 10 amino acids. DNA for the CDR3: TGTGCCAGCAGGCAATACGAGCAGTACTTC. The encoded protein is CASRQYEQYF.

The V call is TRBV7-2, the J call TRBJ2-3; D might be TRBD2 (5 bases). From germline, CDR1 is SGHTA and CDR2 FQGNSA. This CDR3 contains 15 residues. The ends were cut back, 5 bases at V and 6 bases at J, with 18 bases in the middle. CDR3 protein: CASSLGGPRRDTQYF. As DNA, the CDR3 is TGTGCCAGCAGCCTAGGAGGACCCAGGCGGGATACGCAGTATTTT.

The chain has TRBV29-1 and TRBJ2-7, with 9 bases fitting TRBD1. Germline CDR1 is SQVTM and CDR2 is ANQGSEA. The V and J ends lost 3 bases and 3 bases, in that order; junction bases with no gene match: 9. The CDR3 runs to 15 residues. The CDR3 sequence is CSVDFTGTGHYEQYF. The CDR3 DNA reads as TGCAGCGTTGACTTCACCGGGACAGGGCACTACGAGCAGTACTTC.

The genes are TRBV5-1 and TRBJ1-4; D gene uncertain. Deletions cut 4 bases from V and 4 bases from J, with 11 bases between. The CDR3 is 14 residues long. The germline CDR1 and CDR2 sequences are SGHRS and YFSETQ. Written as DNA, the CDR3 is TGCGCCAGCAGCACAGACGGACTTAATGAAAAACTGTTTTTT. Its translation is CASSTDGLNEKLFF. Supplemented by reference TRBV5-1 and TRBJ1-4, the full variable domain reads KAGVTQTPRYLIKTRGQQVTLSCSPISGHRSVSWYQQTPGQGLQFLFEYFSETQRNKGNFPGRFSGRQFSNSRSEMNVSTLELGDSALYLCASSTDGLNEKLFFGSGTQLSVL.

The V and J genes are TRBV14 and TRBJ2-5; 11 nucleotides match TRBD2. The closer fit of TRBJ2-7 to the DNA end suggests the J call may be wrong. Germline CDR1 and CDR2: SGHDN and FVKESK. There are 17 residues in the CDR3. The CDR3 reads CASSFFDLAGGPGEQYF. CDR3 in DNA: TGTGCCAGCAGCTTTTTTGATTTAGCGGGAGGGCCGGGCGAGCAGTACTTC.

V is TRBV6-1 and J is TRBJ1-5; D unclear. V was cut by 6 bases and J by 7 bases, with 16 bases left in between. The CDR3 loop spans 14 amino acids. Looked up from germline, CDR1 is MNHNS and CDR2 is SASEGT. The CDR3 is CASSVRVPEQPQHF. The CDR3 DNA follows: TGTGCCAGCAGCGTTAGGGTCCCGGAACAGCCCCAGCATTTT.

The J gene is TRBJ2-3, the V gene TRBV2, with D possibly TRBD2 on 5 matching bases. The germline V and J ends were trimmed by 8 bases and 5 bases, with 14 bases remaining between them. Germline V gives CDR1 SNHLY, CDR2 FYNNEI. This CDR3 spans 13 amino acids. This chain's CDR3 is CASELDREDTQYF. CDR3 DNA sequence: TGTGCCAGCGAGTTAGACCGGGAAGATACGCAGTATTTT.

The chain employs TRBV4-1 and TRBJ2-5; 8 nucleotides align to TRBD2. The CDR3 is 15 amino acids. Germline values: CDR1 MGHRA, CDR2 YSYEKL. V shed 4 bases, J shed 4 bases, and the junction held 8 bases outside the gene matches. The CDR3 is CASSPQAGAGETQYF. For the CDR3, the DNA is TGCGCCAGCAGCCCCCAAGCGGGAGCGGGAGAGACCCAGTACTTC.

The chain has TRBV18 and TRBJ2-7, with unresolved D. Germline values: CDR1 KGHSH, CDR2 LQKENI. V lost 1 base to trimming and J lost 0 bases, with 7 bases between them. The CDR3 is 14 residues long. The CDR3 bases are TGTGCCAGCTCACCACTGGGTAGCTCCTACGAGCAGTACTTC. Its protein is CASSPLGSSYEQYF.

The V call is TRBV27, the J call TRBJ2-7, with no clear D. CDR1 is MNHEY and CDR2 is SMNVEV in the germline V gene (reference sequence). With 4 bases removed from V and 2 bases from J, the gap between germline ends came to 18 bases. The CDR3 has 16 residues. CDR3 in DNA: TGTGCCAGCAGTTCCCTTGTATGGCCAGTGACCTACGAGCAGTACTTC. Amino acid sequence: CASSSLVWPVTYEQYF.

This clone was detected once. The CDR3 DNA follows: TGTGCCAGCAGTGGGGACAGGGCCATAATTATCCTGGGTTCACCCCTCCACTTT. Protein: CASSGDRAIIILGSPLHF. V is TRBV28 and J is TRBJ1-6; 9 bases match TRBD1. The CDR3 spans 18 residues. Trimming removed 5 bases from V and 9 bases from J; junction bases left unmatched: 17. CDR1 is MDHEN, CDR2 SYDVKM, per germline.

This clone was recorded a few times. The chain uses TRBV5-1 and TRBJ1-4; 8 positions match TRBD1. With 0 bases clipped from V and 8 bases from J, the junction kept 9 bases outside the gene matches. Looked up from germline, CDR1 is SGHRS and CDR2 is YFSETQ. The CDR3 loop spans 16 amino acids. The CDR3 DNA reads as TGCGCCAGCAGCTTGGCCACCGGGACAGGAGGCGAAAAACTGTTTTTT. Protein sequence: CASSLATGTGGEKLFF.

The CDR3 DNA is TGTGCCAGCAGCCCGGGACAGGTTAGGATTCAGTACTTC. Translated, it gives CASSPGQVRIQYF. V and J are TRBV7-2 and TRBJ2-4; 8 bases map to TRBD1. Germline CDR1 and CDR2: SGHTA and FQGNSA. Trimming removed 5 bases from V and 10 bases from J; junction bases left unmatched: 7. The CDR3 consists of 13 residues.

The genes are TRBV7-2 and TRBJ1-1; D unclear. Germline V CDR1 and CDR2: SGHTA, FQGNSA. This CDR3 contains 14 residues. Trimming pared 4 bases from V and 0 bases from J, leaving 9 bases between. CDR3 sequence (DNA): TGTGCCAGCAGCTCGGAACAGCTGAACACTGAAGCTTTCTTT. Protein product: CASSSEQLNTEAFF.

This chain joins TRBV30 and TRBJ2-3, with 7 bases aligning to TRBD2. The trim removed 2 bases at V and 1 base at J, leaving 3 bases unmatched. The length of the CDR3 is 14 residues. Germline V CDR1 and CDR2: GTSNPN, SVGIG (reference sequence). The CDR3 coding sequence is TGTGCCTGGAGTAGCCTAGCGGGCACAGATACGCAGTATTTT. This codes for CAWSSLAGTDTQYF.

The rearrangement links TRBV5-1 to TRBJ2-4; 14 bases match TRBD2. The CDR3 totals 16 residues. With 7 bases clipped from V and 4 bases from J, the junction kept 7 bases outside the gene matches. Germline V gene sequence: CDR1 SGHRS, CDR2 YFSETQ. CDR3 DNA sequence: TGCGCCAGCCGGGGGACTAGCGGGAGTGATAAAAACATTCAGTACTTC. Protein product: CASRGTSGSDKNIQYF.